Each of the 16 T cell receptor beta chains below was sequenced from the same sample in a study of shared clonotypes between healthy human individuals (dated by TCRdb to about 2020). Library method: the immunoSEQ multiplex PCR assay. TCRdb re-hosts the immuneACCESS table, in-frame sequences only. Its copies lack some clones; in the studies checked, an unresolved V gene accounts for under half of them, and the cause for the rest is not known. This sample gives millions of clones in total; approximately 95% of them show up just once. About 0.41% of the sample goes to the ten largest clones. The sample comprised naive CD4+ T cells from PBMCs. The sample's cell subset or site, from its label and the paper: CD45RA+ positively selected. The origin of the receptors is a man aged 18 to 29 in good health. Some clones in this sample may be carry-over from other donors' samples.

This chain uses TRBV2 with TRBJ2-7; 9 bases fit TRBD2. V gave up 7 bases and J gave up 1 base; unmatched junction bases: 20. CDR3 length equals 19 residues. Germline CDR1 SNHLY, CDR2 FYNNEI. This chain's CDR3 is CASISSGQRGRENSYEQYF. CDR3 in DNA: TGTGCCAGCATCTCCAGTGGGCAACGCGGGAGGGAGAATTCCTACGAGCAGTACTTC. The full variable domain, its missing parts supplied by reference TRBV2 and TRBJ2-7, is EPEVTQTPSHQVTQMGQEVILRCVPISNHLYFYWYRQILGQKVEFLVSFYNNEISEKSEIFDDQFSVERPDGSNFTLKIRSTKLEDSAMYFCASISSGQRGRENSYEQYFGPGTRLTVT.

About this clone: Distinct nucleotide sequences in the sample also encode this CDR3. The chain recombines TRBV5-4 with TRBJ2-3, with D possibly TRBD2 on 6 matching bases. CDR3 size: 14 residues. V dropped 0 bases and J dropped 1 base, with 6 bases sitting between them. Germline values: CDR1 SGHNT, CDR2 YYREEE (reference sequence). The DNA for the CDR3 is TGTGCCAGCAGCTTGGGCGGGGGCACAGATACGCAGTATTTT. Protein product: CASSLGGGTDTQYF. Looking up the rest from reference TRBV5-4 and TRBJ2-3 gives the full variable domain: ETGVTQSPTHLIKTRGQQVTLRCSSQSGHNTVSWYQQALGQGPQFIFQYYREEENGRGNFPPRFSGLQFPNYSSELNVNALELDDSALYLCASSLGGGTDTQYFGPGTRLTVL.

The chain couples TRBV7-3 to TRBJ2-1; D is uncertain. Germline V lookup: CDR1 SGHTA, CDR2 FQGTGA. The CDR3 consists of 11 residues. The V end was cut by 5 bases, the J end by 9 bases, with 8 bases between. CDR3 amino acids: CASSPNSEQFF. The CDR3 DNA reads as TGTGCCAGCAGCCCTAATAGTGAGCAGTTCTTC.

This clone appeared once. The CDR3 DNA sequence: TGTGCCAGCAGCCAAATGCGGGGGGCGAAGAAGTTCTTC. Its translation is CASSQMRGAKKFF. The gene calls are TRBV25-1 and TRBJ2-1, with TRBD2 matching over 8 bases. The length of the CDR3 is 13 residues. Germline V gene data show CDR1 as MGHDK and CDR2 as SYGVNS. V trimming: 6 bases; J trimming: 14 bases; junction bases outside the gene matches: 12.

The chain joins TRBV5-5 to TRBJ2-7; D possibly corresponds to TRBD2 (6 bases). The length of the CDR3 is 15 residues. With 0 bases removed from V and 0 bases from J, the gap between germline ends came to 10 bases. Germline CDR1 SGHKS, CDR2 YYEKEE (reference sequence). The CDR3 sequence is CASSLVAGSSYEQYF. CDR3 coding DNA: TGTGCCAGCAGCTTGGTGGCGGGGAGCTCCTACGAGCAGTACTTC.

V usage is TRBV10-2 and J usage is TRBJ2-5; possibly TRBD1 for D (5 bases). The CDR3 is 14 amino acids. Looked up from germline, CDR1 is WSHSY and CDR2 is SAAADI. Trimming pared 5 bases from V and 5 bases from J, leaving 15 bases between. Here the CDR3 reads CASSPPRGAETQYF. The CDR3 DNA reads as TGCGCCAGCAGTCCGCCTAGGGGTGCGGAGACCCAGTACTTC.

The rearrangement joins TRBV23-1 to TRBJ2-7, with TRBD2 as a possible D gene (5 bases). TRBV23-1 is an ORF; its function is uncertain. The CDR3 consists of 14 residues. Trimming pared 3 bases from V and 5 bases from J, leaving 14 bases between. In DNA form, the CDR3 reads TGCGCCAGCAGTCACACACGGGGTGTCCACGAGCAGTACTTC. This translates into CASSHTRGVHEQYF.

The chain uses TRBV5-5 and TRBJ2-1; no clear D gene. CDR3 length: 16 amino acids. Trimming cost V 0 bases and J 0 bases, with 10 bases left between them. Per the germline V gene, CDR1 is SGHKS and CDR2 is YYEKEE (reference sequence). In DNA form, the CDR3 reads TGTGCCAGCAGCTTGGACGGATCTCACTCCTACAATGAGCAGTTCTTC. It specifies CASSLDGSHSYNEQFF.

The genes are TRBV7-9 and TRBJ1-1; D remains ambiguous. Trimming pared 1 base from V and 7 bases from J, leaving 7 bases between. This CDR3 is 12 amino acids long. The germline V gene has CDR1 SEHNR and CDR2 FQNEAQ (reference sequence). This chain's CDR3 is CASSLVSREAFF. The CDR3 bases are TGTGCCAGCAGCTTAGTTTCGCGTGAAGCTTTCTTT.

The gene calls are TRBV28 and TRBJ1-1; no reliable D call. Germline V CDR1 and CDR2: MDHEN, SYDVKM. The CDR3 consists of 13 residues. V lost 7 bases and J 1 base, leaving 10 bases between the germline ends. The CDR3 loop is CASIRRRNTEAFF. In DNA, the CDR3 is TGTGCCAGCATCCGCAGGCGGAACACTGAAGCTTTCTTT.

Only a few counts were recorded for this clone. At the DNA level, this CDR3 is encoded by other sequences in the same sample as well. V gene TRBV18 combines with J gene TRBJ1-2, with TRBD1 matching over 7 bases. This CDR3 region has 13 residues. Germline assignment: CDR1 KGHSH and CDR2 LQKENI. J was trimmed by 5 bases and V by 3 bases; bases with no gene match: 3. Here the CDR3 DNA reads TGTGCCAGCTCACCCGGGACAGCTTATGGCTACACCTTC. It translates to CASSPGTAYGYTF.

The CDR3 DNA reads as TGTGCCAGCAGTTTATCGGGGGCATTATACGGGGCAGATACGCAGTATTTT. It translates to CASSLSGALYGADTQYF. The chain links TRBV27 to TRBJ2-3; D perhaps matches TRBD1 (6 bases). V was cut by 0 bases and J by 4 bases, with 17 bases left in between. The CDR3 is made up of 17 amino acids. Germline V gene data show CDR1 as MNHEY and CDR2 as SMNVEV (reference sequence).

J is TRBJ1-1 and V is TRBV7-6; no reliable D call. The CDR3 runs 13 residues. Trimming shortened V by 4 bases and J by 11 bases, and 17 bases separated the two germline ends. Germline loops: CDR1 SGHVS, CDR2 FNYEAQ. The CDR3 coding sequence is TGTGCCAGCAGCTCTGGGTCCTCCTTTAGGGCTTTCTTT. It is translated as CASSSGSSFRAFF.

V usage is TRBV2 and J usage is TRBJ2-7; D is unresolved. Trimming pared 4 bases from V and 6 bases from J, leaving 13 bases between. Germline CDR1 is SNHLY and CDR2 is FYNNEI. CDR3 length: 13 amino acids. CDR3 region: CASSAETLVEQYF. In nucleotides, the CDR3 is TGTGCCAGCAGTGCTGAGACGCTCGTCGAGCAGTACTTC.

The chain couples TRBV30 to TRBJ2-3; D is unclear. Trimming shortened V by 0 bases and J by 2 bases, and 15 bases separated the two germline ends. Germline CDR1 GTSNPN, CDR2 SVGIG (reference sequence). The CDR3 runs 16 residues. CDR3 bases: TGTGCCTGGAGTGTACCCCCGGTTTTAATCACAGATACGCAGTATTTT. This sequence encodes CAWSVPPVLITDTQYF.

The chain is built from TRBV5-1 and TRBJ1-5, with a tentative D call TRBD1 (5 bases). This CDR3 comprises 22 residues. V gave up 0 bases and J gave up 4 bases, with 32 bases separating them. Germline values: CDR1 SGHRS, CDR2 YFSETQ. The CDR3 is CASSLVYAKKTAAGLRNQPQHF. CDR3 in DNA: TGCGCCAGCAGCTTGGTGTACGCAAAAAAAACCGCGGCAGGGTTAAGGAATCAGCCCCAGCATTTT.